Here is one TCR beta chain with its context. Germline V gene lookup returns CDR1 PRHDT and CDR2 FYEKMQ (reference sequence). Unmatched junction bases numbered 20, after V lost 5 bases and J lost 16 bases. The CDR3 is 16 residues long. The data stem from a study of cytomegalovirus exposure and HLA in healthy donors. A multiplex PCR was run with 60 Vbeta primers and 13 Jbeta primers. Here immunoSEQ multiplex PCR was the method, and the copy in TCRdb shows in-frame clones only, minus some. Of about 150,000 clones listed, about 82% are singletons. Material: PBMCs. The rearrangement uses TRBV13 and TRBJ2-1; the match to TRBD1 covers 10 bases. The source is a man aged 25-45 years in good health. CDR3 nucleotides: TGTGCCAGCAGCGCCTCCGGGACAGGGGCGAGCGGGGAACAATTCTTC. Translating it yields CASSASGTGASGEQFF.